The sequence of this T cell receptor beta chain was determined in a study of T-cell reconstitution after alpha-beta-depleted transplantation in children. Findings and limits, study-wide: The study traced high day-60 TCRbeta diversity in some patients to surviving recipient T cells and thymic progenitors. Two months or so post-transplant, alpha-beta T cells reportedly derived from several hundred expanded graft clones. At one year after transplant, newly produced T cells mostly accounted for T-cell counts and diversity.

This clonotype was seen many times. The antigen is unknown. The TCRbeta library incorporated unique molecular identifiers. TCRdb itself ran the PCR reads through MiXCR, one entry per CDR3 protein. The sample carries approximately 230,000 distinct CDR3 sequences, 20% to 30% recorded once. The CDR3 extends over 16 amino acids. V lost 4 bases, J lost 3 bases, and 15 bases lay in between. Germline CDR1 reads LGHNA; CDR2 reads YSLEER. Here the sequenced sample was PBMCs, mostly from graft donor cells, taken 360 days after TCRalphabeta/CD19-depleted stem cell transplant. This chain joins TRBV4-3 and TRBJ2-2; tentative D call: TRBD1 (6 bases). The receptor was isolated from a female patient aged 2 to 10 who had a stem cell transplant for congenital amegakaryocytic thrombocytopenia, so the T cells may come from the graft donor. The CDR3 nucleotides read TGCGCCAGCAGCCTCCAACCGGGACAACACACCGGGGAGCTGTTTTTT. The encoded protein is CASSLQPGQHTGELFF.